The T cell receptor (beta chain) described here comes from a study of T cell clones after liver transplantation (dated 2019 in TCRdb). Some background on the complete study: ITN030ST, the source of the samples, was a randomized trial that attempted immunosuppression withdrawal within 2 years of liver transplantation. Donor-reactive T cell clones were identified by TCRbeta sequencing following a pre-transplant mixed lymphocyte reaction and were subsequently tracked in post-transplant blood. Third party-reactive TCRbeta sequences from pre-transplant MLRs were also identified as an antigen-independent comparator for donor-reactive sequences. Three of the eight recipients were HCV-positive; the others were transplanted for non-autoimmune, non-viral indications. The subjects received no induction therapy and were kept on standard immunosuppression until randomization at 12-24 months post-transplant. Tolerance meant complete immunosuppression withdrawal for at least one year without liver enzymes rising beyond twice the upper limit of normal. Blood samples were taken pre-transplant, pre-randomization before withdrawal, and post-randomization after full withdrawal or failed withdrawal. Of the 8 liver transplant recipients making up the studied cohort, 3 were classified as tolerant and 5 as non-tolerant.

On this clone: Its antigen target is currently unknown. Per-nucleotide qualities are absent, and no much larger clonotype sits a single base away.

High-throughput TCRbeta CDR3 sequencing of frozen genomic DNA was performed by immunoSEQ, with PCR amplification, mapping, bias correction and internal controls included. The paper's data handling went like this. Productive rearrangements were kept, and unique TCRbeta sequences were defined by CDR3 nucleotide sequence plus V and J gene. For classification of a sequence as donor-reactive, at least 5-fold expansion in CFSE-low cells relative to unstimulated pre-transplant cells and a frequency of at least 0.01% were required. To ensure at least 90% detection power, minimum frequency thresholds were set for each subject based on that subject's lowest-template unstimulated sample. Jensen-Shannon divergence between the top 1000 TCRbeta sequences post- versus pre-transplant served as the measure of repertoire turnover. Two-sided Fisher's exact tests were used to test for changes in how often donor-reactive sequences were detected. The table was pulled from immuneACCESS by TCRdb, which kept in-frame rearrangements only. Such tables lose some clones; where checked, under half of the loss comes from unresolved V genes, and the rest has no known cause. The V and J calls and the clone size are those of that table, but D and trimming were determined from the DNA. This sample gives some 120,000 clones in total; 90% of them show up just once. The ten largest clones take up around 0.83% of the sample.

Unstimulated PBMCs, after thawing, were stained for CD3, CD4 and CD8 and then FACS-sorted into CD3+CD4+ and CD3+CD8+ populations. All 8 studied subjects were randomized to immunosuppression withdrawal. The Qiagen DNeasy Blood and Tissue Kit was used for genomic DNA isolation. CDR3 length: 15 amino acids, cysteine to phenylalanine. Here the CDR3 DNA is all that survives: 45 bases in frame from base 1. Trimming removed 2 bases from V and 4 bases from J; the gene matches leave 3 bases unexplained. CDR1 and CDR2 were assigned from the germline V gene as LGHNA and YSLEER. General findings and caveats noted by the study authors: After accounting for repertoire turnover, donor-reactive detection was significantly reduced in 7 of 8 subjects for CD4 and 8 of 8 for CD8. In two subjects, low numbers of available donor cells limited the measurable donor-reactive repertoire. Conclusions were preliminary, limited by small, heterogeneous patient numbers and non-standardized post-transplant time points. In most of the 8 subjects, regardless of tolerance or HCV status, circulating donor-reactive CD4 TCRbeta sequences dropped significantly post-transplant. Since no allograft tissue specimens were available, donor-reactive T cells may have migrated into the graft instead of being deleted. Donor-reactive sequences declined more than third party-reactive ones, suggesting partial antigen-specific deletion unrelated to withdrawal success.

The receptor was isolated from a human patient who received a liver transplant. After a transplant, some T cells may be the graft donor's own cells. Sequencing used CD4+ T cells from blood, obtained 12 months after liver transplant. This sequence uses TRBV4-3 and TRBJ2-3, with TRBD2 identical over 10 junction bases. In nucleotide form, the sequence is TGCGCCAGCAGCCAACTAGCGGGAGTTGCAGATACGCAGTATTTT. This yields the protein CASSQLAGVADTQYF.